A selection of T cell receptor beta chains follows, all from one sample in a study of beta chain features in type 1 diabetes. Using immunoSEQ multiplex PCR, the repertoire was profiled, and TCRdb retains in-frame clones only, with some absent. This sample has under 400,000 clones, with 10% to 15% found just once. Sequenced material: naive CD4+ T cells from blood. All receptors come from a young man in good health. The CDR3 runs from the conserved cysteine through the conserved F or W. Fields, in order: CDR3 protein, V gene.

CASSPRQGAYNEQFF	TRBV5-1
CASSRNAGANVLTF	TRBV6-6
CASSLFRGYPDNEQFF	TRBV7-9
CASRGTRRETQYF	TRBV6-1
CAWSTGGSSYEQYF	TRBV30
CASSLQGNTEAFF	TRBV14
CASSSQRKQYF	TRBV5-4
CASSQVTGASEQFF	TRBV14
CASSSNRGDEQFF	TRBV27
CASKPTVDNEQFF	TRBV6-5
CASSLIAGGPYNEQFF	TRBV5-4
CASSPPWDRGNQPQHF	TRBV7-9
CAWRGLSNQPQHF	TRBV30
CASSYRQGKTEAFF	TRBV6-5
CASSVAGSSGANVLTF	TRBV28
CASRHLGGSGANVLTF	TRBV19
CAWSVGWTSREGQETQYF	TRBV30
CASSLEGIDTF	TRBV7-2
CAISDRGSYEQYF	TRBV10-3
CSVERLAGGNEQFF	TRBV29-1
CASSLGGQQETQYF	TRBV7-2